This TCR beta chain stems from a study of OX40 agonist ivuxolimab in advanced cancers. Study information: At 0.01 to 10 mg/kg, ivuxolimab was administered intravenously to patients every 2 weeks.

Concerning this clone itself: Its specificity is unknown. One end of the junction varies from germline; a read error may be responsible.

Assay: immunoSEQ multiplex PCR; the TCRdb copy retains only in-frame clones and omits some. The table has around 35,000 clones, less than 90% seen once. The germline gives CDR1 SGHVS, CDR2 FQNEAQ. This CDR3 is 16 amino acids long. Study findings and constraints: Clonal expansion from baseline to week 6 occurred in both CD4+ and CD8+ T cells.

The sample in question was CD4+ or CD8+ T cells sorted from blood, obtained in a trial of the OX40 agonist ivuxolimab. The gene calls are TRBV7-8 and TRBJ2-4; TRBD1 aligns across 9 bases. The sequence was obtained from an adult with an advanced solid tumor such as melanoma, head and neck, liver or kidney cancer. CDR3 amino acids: CASSLGGQGFANIQYF. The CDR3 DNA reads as TGTGCCAGCAGTTTAGGGGGACAGGGTTTCGCAAACATTCAGTACTTC.